This T cell receptor (gamma chain) was observed in a study of gamma-delta chains in newborns, infants, children. The CDR3 spans 17 residues. Germline V gives CDR1 GITISATS, CDR2 ISYDGTV (reference sequence). Germline trimming cut 1 base from V and 4 bases from J; bases unmatched to any gene: 4. In this sample, this clone turned up a few times. Distinct nucleotide sequences in the sample also encode this CDR3. TCRdb re-called the reads with CATT. The table has 1,700 or so gamma-chain clones, around 12% seen once; the top ten hold roughly 50%. The specimen was blood. This TCR was recovered from a child who was a newborn, infant or young child, either healthy, febrile or measles-vaccinated (not recorded which). The rearrangement joins TRGV9 to TRGJP. The CDR3 nucleotides are TGTGCCTTGTGGGAGGTACCTCAAGAGTTGGGCAAAAAAATCAAGGTATTT. Protein: CALWEVPQELGKKIKVF.